This TCR beta chain comes out of a study of chemoradiotherapy in HPV16-positive cancers. General study results and limits: Better recurrence-free survival went with HPV-responsive T-cell expansion in HPV16-positive patients. Non-HPV-specific T cells did not expand in tumors during treatment, whereas candidate HPV-specific clones and E7-related motifs did.

Comments on this clone: What it binds is unknown.

Here immunoSEQ multiplex PCR was the method, and the copy in TCRdb shows in-frame clones only, minus some. The sample has nearly 35,000 clones, approximately 90% seen once. Germline CDR1 is LGHNA and CDR2 is YSLEER. The CDR3 length is 15 residues. V shed 4 bases and J 0 bases; nucleotides not matched to a gene: 2. This chain uses TRBV4-3 with TRBJ2-2, with TRBD2 matching over 7 bases. The sequenced sample was blood, obtained from a patient who underwent chemoradiotherapy. This TCR was recovered from a human donor with HPV-associated anogenital cancer. CDR3: CASSRGGANTGELFF. In DNA form, the CDR3 reads TGCGCCAGCAGCCGGGGGGGTGCGAACACCGGGGAGCTGTTTTTT.